These 16 T cell receptor beta chains were all obtained from the same sample, sequenced in a study of shared clonotypes between healthy human individuals. Clones were read by immunoSEQ multiplex PCR, and TCRdb kept only the in-frame ones, dropping some. The sample comprises 2.3 million or so clones, just over 90% of which are singletons, and about 0.39% rests with the top ten. The sequenced sample was naive CD4+ T cells from PBMCs. Subset noted: CD45RA+ positively selected. Receptors originate from a man aged 18 to 35 in good health. Some clones in this sample may be carry-over from other donors' samples.

This sequence joins TRBV7-3 and TRBJ2-7, with 9 nucleotides matching TRBD1. The CDR3 contains 16 residues. Trimming removed 5 bases from V and 2 bases from J; junction bases left unmatched: 10. Germline V gene sequence: CDR1 SGHTA, CDR2 FQGTGA. CDR3 in DNA: TGTGCCAGCAGCCCTAGCCGGGACAGGGCCCCCTACGAGCAGTACTTC. Its translation is CASSPSRDRAPYEQYF.

This clone was recorded a few times. The chain employs TRBV9 and TRBJ1-3; D gene ambiguous. Germline CDR1 is SGDLS and CDR2 is YYNGEE. The V end was cut by 3 bases, the J end by 0 bases, with 10 bases between. The CDR3 is made up of 15 amino acids. CDR3 sequence reads: CASSEARSSGNTIYF. The CDR3, as DNA: TGTGCCAGCAGCGAGGCCAGGAGCTCTGGAAACACCATATATTTT.

Written as DNA, the CDR3 is TGTGCCATCAGTGAGTCGAAAAGTGGGACGAGTCACACTGAAGCTTTCTTT. Protein: CAISESKSGTSHTEAFF. The chain has TRBV10-3 and TRBJ1-1, with D possibly matching TRBD1 (5 bases). This CDR3 comprises 17 residues. The germline CDR1 and CDR2 sequences are ENHRY and SYGVKD. V was shortened by 0 bases and J by 3 bases, with 17 bases between the two germline ends.

The chain links TRBV5-1 to TRBJ2-3; D is possibly TRBD1 (6 bases). Germline V gene lookup returns CDR1 SGHRS and CDR2 YFSETQ. This CDR3 comprises 16 residues. The V end was cut by 0 bases, the J end by 1 base, with 12 bases between. As DNA, the CDR3 is TGCGCCAGCAGCTTGGCCCCAAGGACAGGCACAGATACGCAGTATTTT. It encodes CASSLAPRTGTDTQYF.

The V call is TRBV5-1, the J call TRBJ2-1; 13 nucleotides agree with TRBD2. Trimming cost V 4 bases and J 4 bases; bases outside gene matches: 5. This CDR3 has 16 amino acids. CDR1 and CDR2 (germline): SGHRS, YFSETQ. CDR3 loop: CASSAGLAGPYNEQFF. CDR3 nucleotides: TGCGCCAGCAGCGCGGGACTAGCGGGGCCGTACAATGAGCAGTTCTTC.

Concerning this clone itself: Other DNA variants within this sample encode the same CDR3. The chain employs TRBV5-1 and TRBJ2-7, with D perhaps TRBD1 (6 bases). Germline CDR1 SGHRS, CDR2 YFSETQ. The CDR3 consists of 13 residues. V was cut by 4 bases and J by 0 bases, with 8 bases left in between. The CDR3 reads CASSRDNSYEQYF. DNA of the CDR3: TGCGCCAGCAGCCGGGACAACTCCTACGAGCAGTACTTC.

The rearrangement joins TRBV28 to TRBJ2-3; tentative D call: TRBD2 (7 bases). The CDR3 covers 15 residues. V lost 5 bases and J lost 1, with 13 bases in between. Germline-derived CDR1 and CDR2 are MDHEN and SYDVKM. The CDR3 is CASSAGAFGTDTQYF. CDR3 in DNA: TGTGCCAGCAGTGCGGGGGCTTTCGGCACAGATACGCAGTATTTT.

The chain couples TRBV28 to TRBJ1-2; 11 positions match TRBD1. The V gene end was trimmed by 5 bases and the J gene end by 10 bases; junction bases not matched to a gene: 15. Germline V CDR1 and CDR2: MDHEN, SYDVKM. CDR3 length: 16 residues. The CDR3 is CASSPSLPRTGGAYTF. In DNA form, the CDR3 reads TGTGCCAGCAGTCCGTCGCTGCCCCGGACAGGGGGCGCCTACACCTTC.

The rearrangement links TRBV28 to TRBJ2-3, with 16 bases fitting TRBD2. This CDR3 spans 18 amino acids. V was pared by 3 bases and J by 0 bases, with 3 bases of the junction left unmatched. The germline V gene has CDR1 MDHEN and CDR2 SYDVKM. Here the CDR3 DNA reads TGTGCCAGCAGTTTGGGACTAGCGGGAGGGCCTAGCACAGATACGCAGTATTTT. It encodes CASSLGLAGGPSTDTQYF. Filled out from reference TRBV28 and TRBJ2-3, the complete variable domain reads DVKVTQSSRYLVKRTGEKVFLECVQDMDHENMFWYRQDPGLGLRLIYFSYDVKMKEKGDIPEGYSVSREKKERFSLILESASTNQTSMYLCASSLGLAGGPSTDTQYFGPGTRLTVL.

Points on this clone: The same CDR3 also results from other DNA sequences found in this sample. This chain links TRBV7-2 with TRBJ1-1; tentatively, D is TRBD1 (6 bases). Germline-derived CDR1 and CDR2 are SGHTA and FQGNSA. The CDR3 consists of 15 residues. Trimming removed 0 bases from V and 1 base from J, with 9 bases in between. The CDR3 coding sequence is TGTGCCAGCAGCTTAGCGGGGGCAAGGAACACTGAAGCTTTCTTT. It is translated as CASSLAGARNTEAFF.

V usage is TRBV5-4 and J usage is TRBJ2-2; D might be TRBD2 (7 bases). Trimming cost V 4 bases and J 7 bases, with 17 bases left between them. Looked up from germline, CDR1 is SGHNT and CDR2 is YYREEE (reference sequence). CDR3 length equals 15 residues. CDR3 residues: CASSSGQTSYGELFF. The CDR3 region has the DNA TGTGCCAGCAGCAGCGGACAGACTAGCTACGGGGAGCTGTTTTTT.

This chain links TRBV30 with TRBJ1-2; TRBD1 might be the D (6 bases). Germline-derived CDR1 and CDR2 are GTSNPN and SVGIG (reference sequence). This CDR3 region has 12 residues. Trimming took off 4 bases at V and 9 bases at J, with 15 bases between the two ends. CDR3 sequence (DNA): TGTGCCTGGAATGGGGCAGGGGAGCGCTACACCTTC. Translation gives CAWNGAGERYTF.

The chain recombines TRBV28 with TRBJ2-7; the D gene is possibly TRBD1 (6 bases). V lost 5 bases to trimming and J lost 10 bases, with 12 bases between them. Germline values: CDR1 MDHEN, CDR2 SYDVKM. The CDR3 totals 11 residues. CDR3 amino acids: CASSRPGTQYF. In nucleotides, the CDR3 is TGTGCCAGCAGTCGCCCAGGGACACAGTACTTC.

The genes are TRBV7-2 and TRBJ2-1; the D is unclear. The germline CDR1 and CDR2 sequences are SGHTA and FQGNSA. The CDR3 has 14 residues. V lost 1 base to trimming and J lost 5 bases, with 9 bases between them. CDR3 nucleotides: TGTGCCAGCAGCTTAGTTGGCGTAAACAATGAGCAGTTCTTC. Amino acids: CASSLVGVNNEQFF.

The chain links TRBV5-1 to TRBJ2-7, with TRBD2 identical over 13 bases. Trimming cost V 3 bases and J 2 bases; bases outside gene matches: 5. Per germline, CDR1 SGHRS and CDR2 YFSETQ. The CDR3 length is 16 residues. CDR3 sequence (DNA): TGCGCCAGCAGCTCCGCCGGGACTAGCGGGACCTACGAGCAGTACTTC. Protein product: CASSSAGTSGTYEQYF.

The chain uses TRBV6-6 and TRBJ1-5, with no clear D. V shed 7 bases and J shed 6 bases, with 16 bases lying between them. The CDR3 is 14 residues long. Per the germline V gene, CDR1 is MNHNY and CDR2 is SVGAGI (reference sequence). CDR3: CASTEIEGSQPQHF. The DNA for the CDR3 is TGTGCCAGCACCGAAATCGAGGGAAGTCAGCCCCAGCATTTT.